These 9 T cell receptor beta chains came from one sample sequenced in a study of shared clonotypes between healthy human individuals. Sequencing was performed with immunoSEQ multiplex PCR; in TCRdb, only in-frame clones are kept and a portion is missing. The data contain around 2.1 million clones, under 97% of them singletons. Sequencing input: naive CD4+ T cells sorted from blood. The subset is: CD45RA+ positively selected. The receptors were sampled from a young man in good health.

The chain has TRBV5-4 and TRBJ2-3; D uncertain. V lost 1 base to trimming and J lost 3 bases, with 9 bases between them. Per the germline V gene, CDR1 is SGHNT and CDR2 is YYREEE (reference sequence). The CDR3 totals 14 residues. CDR3 nucleotides: TGTGCCAGCAGCTTGAGTGGGTATACAGATACGCAGTATTTT. Its protein product is CASSLSGYTDTQYF. Combining the CDR3 with reference TRBV5-4 and TRBJ2-3 gives the whole variable domain ETGVTQSPTHLIKTRGQQVTLRCSSQSGHNTVSWYQQALGQGPQFIFQYYREEENGRGNFPPRFSGLQFPNYSSELNVNALELDDSALYLCASSLSGYTDTQYFGPGTRLTVL.

The CDR3 region has the DNA TGTGCCAGCAGCCCCCGGGGGGGGGCGGGGACTGAAGCTTTCTTT. Translated, it gives CASSPRGGAGTEAFF. The chain uses TRBV7-2 and TRBJ1-1; possible D gene TRBD1, 6 bases. The CDR3 contains 15 residues. Germline V gives CDR1 SGHTA, CDR2 FQGNSA. V lost 5 bases, J lost 5 bases, and 18 bases lay in between.

For this clone: The sample has other DNA sequences that encode this CDR3 too. The genes are TRBV9 and TRBJ2-3; D is uncertain. Germline V CDR1 and CDR2: SGDLS, YYNGEE. This CDR3 is built from 11 residues. V lost 0 bases to trimming and J lost 6 bases, with 2 bases between them. The CDR3 nucleotides are TGTGCCAGCAGCGTAGATGATACGCAGTATTTT. Its translation: CASSVDDTQYF.

The chain uses TRBV6-1 and TRBJ1-3; no definite D call. Germline CDR1 is MNHNS and CDR2 is SASEGT. The CDR3 extends over 13 amino acids. V was pared by 1 base and J by 9 bases, with 10 bases between. The CDR3 region has the DNA TGTGCCAGCAGTGAAGAGTATTGGGGCACCATATATTTT. It codes for CASSEEYWGTIYF.

This clone was detected once. The V call is TRBV6-5, the J call TRBJ1-1; D perhaps matches TRBD1 (5 bases). This CDR3 has 15 residues. Trimming left V 7 bases short and J 0 bases short, with 15 bases between. Germline lookup yields CDR1 MNHEY and CDR2 SVGAGI. For the CDR3, the DNA is TGTGCCAGCACCCTCGAGGCAGGGATGAACACTGAAGCTTTCTTT. Its protein product is CASTLEAGMNTEAFF.

The chain is built from TRBV9 and TRBJ1-6; 7 nucleotides line up with TRBD1. Looked up from germline, CDR1 is SGDLS and CDR2 is YYNGEE. The V gene end was trimmed by 2 bases and the J gene end by 5 bases; junction bases not matched to a gene: 4. There are 15 residues in the CDR3. DNA for the CDR3: TGTGCCAGCAGCGTGACACAGGGGAATAATTCACCCCTCCACTTT. Amino acid sequence: CASSVTQGNNSPLHF.

The chain carries TRBV7-8 and TRBJ2-3, with 12 nucleotides matching TRBD2. V was clipped by 4 bases and J by 4 bases; unmatched bases: 3. CDR3 size: 15 residues. Per germline, CDR1 SGHVS and CDR2 FQNEAQ. This CDR3 reads CASSSSGGASDTQYF. The CDR3 DNA follows: TGTGCCAGCAGCTCTAGCGGGGGGGCGTCAGATACGCAGTATTTT.

Worth noting for this clone: This specimen includes other DNA sequences encoding the same CDR3. CDR3 sequence: CASSEAGSNQPQHF. As DNA, the CDR3 is TGTGCCAGCAGTGAAGCGGGCAGCAATCAGCCCCAGCATTTT. This chain links TRBV2 with TRBJ1-5; no clear D. V lost 0 bases and J 1 base, leaving 4 bases between the germline ends. Germline assignment: CDR1 SNHLY and CDR2 FYNNEI. This CDR3 has 14 residues.

The chain carries TRBV6-5 and TRBJ1-6; the D is unclear. V was clipped by 7 bases and J by 8 bases, with 18 bases between them. The CDR3 is made up of 15 amino acids. From germline, CDR1 is MNHEY and CDR2 SVGAGI. The CDR3 DNA reads TGTGCCAGCACTAGGTTGTGGCAAAGGGATTCACCCCTCCACTTT. It is translated as CASTRLWQRDSPLHF.